Listed here is a single TCR beta chain. A second PCR of roughly 7 to 11 cycles used a sample-barcoded 5' primer and a J-beta primer mix. Each CDR3 protein gets one entry after TCRdb re-called the 5' RACE reads with MiXCR. The table includes around 800,000 distinct CDR3 sequences, 20% to 30% detected once. This sample was included in a study of blood T cells in healthy people across ages. The V end lost 6 bases, the J end lost 5 bases, and 10 bases lay between the germline ends. Germline V gene lookup returns CDR1 MNHEY and CDR2 SVGAGI. The CDR3 totals 12 residues. The authors isolated at least 6 million PBMCs per sample. These data also formed part of another study, on T cells of mothers and their children. This second study notes: Thymic selection molds TCR recombination products alike in related and unrelated pairs.

This rearrangement joins TRBV6-5 to TRBJ2-5; unclear D gene. Material: blood. This clonotype was sampled from a boy aged 5-17 years in good health. The CDR3 DNA reads TGTGCCAGCAGCAAGTCTCGGGAGACCCAGTACTTC. It specifies CASSKSRETQYF.